This is a list of T cell receptor beta chains from one sample in a study of T cell changes during pregnancy in multiple sclerosis. Clones were sequenced by immunoSEQ multiplex PCR, and TCRdb holds only the in-frame ones, with some missing. The table has 36,000 or so clones, about 91% seen once. Source: CD8+ T cells from peripheral blood mononuclear cells, taken in the third trimester of pregnancy. These receptors all come from a female donor with multiple sclerosis, enrolled in a pregnancy study. The conserved cysteine and the conserved F or W are not part of the CDR3 here. Fields, in order: V gene, J gene, CDR3 protein.

v_call: TRBV19
j_call: TRBJ1-1
cdr3_aa: ASRVTGPHTEAF

v_call: TRBV11-2
j_call: TRBJ2-5
cdr3_aa: ASSLGRSGRYQETQY

v_call: TRBV4-3
j_call: TRBJ2-2
cdr3_aa: ASSQDRFGLGATGELF

v_call: TRBV27
j_call: TRBJ1-2
cdr3_aa: ASTQGLFYGYT

v_call: TRBV19
j_call: TRBJ2-3
cdr3_aa: ASSIDPGTGERDTQY

v_call: TRBV7-9
j_call: TRBJ1-3
cdr3_aa: ASSFQGVGGNTIY

v_call: TRBV5-4
j_call: TRBJ2-1
cdr3_aa: ASSFGGQGRGEQF

v_call: TRBV7-9
j_call: TRBJ2-5
cdr3_aa: ASTRAGKQETQY

v_call: TRBV15
j_call: TRBJ2-7
cdr3_aa: ATSRGGSRDEQY

v_call: TRBV7-2
j_call: TRBJ2-7
cdr3_aa: ASSFRGHEQY

v_call: TRBV6-1
j_call: TRBJ2-1
cdr3_aa: ASSTEGVSYNEQF

v_call: TRBV7-2
j_call: TRBJ1-1
cdr3_aa: ASSSRSNTEAF

v_call: TRBV5-1
j_call: TRBJ1-1
cdr3_aa: ASSLGTGVEAF

v_call: TRBV7-2
j_call: TRBJ2-4
cdr3_aa: ASSQEVYLAKNIQY

v_call: TRBV27
j_call: TRBJ2-1
cdr3_aa: ASSEGTTYNEQF

v_call: TRBV29-1
j_call: TRBJ2-1
cdr3_aa: SVGGGTGGYEQF

v_call: TRBV27
j_call: TRBJ2-7
cdr3_aa: ASKRAGLSYEQY

v_call: TRBV29-1
j_call: TRBJ1-1
cdr3_aa: SVRGREGTEAF

v_call: TRBV27
j_call: TRBJ1-1
cdr3_aa: ASSLVGGNTEAF

v_call: TRBV7-2
j_call: TRBJ2-7
cdr3_aa: ASSLSQGGFTYEQY

v_call: TRBV7-9
j_call: TRBJ1-1
cdr3_aa: ASSLATGANTEAF

v_call: TRBV11-2
j_call: TRBJ2-1
cdr3_aa: ASSLVTSGSSYNEQF

v_call: TRBV5-8
j_call: TRBJ2-1
cdr3_aa: ASSLGAGEYNEQF

v_call: TRBV5-5
j_call: TRBJ1-4
cdr3_aa: ASSLELGDRPNEKLF

v_call: TRBV6-5
j_call: TRBJ2-3
cdr3_aa: ASSYELAGAGTQY

v_call: TRBV5-3
j_call: TRBJ2-1
cdr3_aa: ARSLRTSGCNEQF

v_call: TRBV4-3
j_call: TRBJ1-5
cdr3_aa: ASSQDRGDSNQPQH

v_call: TRBV27
j_call: TRBJ2-1
cdr3_aa: ASSLLGGPVEQF

v_call: TRBV5-6
j_call: TRBJ1-2
cdr3_aa: ASSFTGSTNYGYT

v_call: TRBV19
j_call: TRBJ2-2
cdr3_aa: ASLLSTGENTGELF

v_call: TRBV19
j_call: TRBJ1-1
cdr3_aa: ASQQGTMNTEAF

v_call: TRBV6-1
j_call: TRBJ2-1
cdr3_aa: ASSDRGPNEQF

v_call: TRBV28
j_call: TRBJ2-1
cdr3_aa: ASSLTAQYNEQF

v_call: TRBV6-5
j_call: TRBJ2-3
cdr3_aa: ASSYSGGGAADTQY

v_call: TRBV7-2
j_call: TRBJ1-2
cdr3_aa: ASSAFIYRDGYT

v_call: TRBV7-2
j_call: TRBJ2-1
cdr3_aa: ASSLDRVGDFHNEQF

v_call: TRBV5-4
j_call: TRBJ1-2
cdr3_aa: ASSTSSGTGYYGYT

v_call: TRBV4-1
j_call: TRBJ2-2
cdr3_aa: ASSQAGGLVTGELF

v_call: TRBV29-1
j_call: TRBJ2-7
cdr3_aa: SVGGLQGAKYEQY

v_call: TRBV5-4
j_call: TRBJ2-5
cdr3_aa: ASSLAAAGGETQY

v_call: TRBV2
j_call: TRBJ2-7
cdr3_aa: ASSGTGLYEQY

v_call: TRBV5-5
j_call: TRBJ2-1
cdr3_aa: ASSAAGLAGNNEQF

v_call: TRBV19
j_call: TRBJ2-2
cdr3_aa: ASSIPRREGPMTGELF